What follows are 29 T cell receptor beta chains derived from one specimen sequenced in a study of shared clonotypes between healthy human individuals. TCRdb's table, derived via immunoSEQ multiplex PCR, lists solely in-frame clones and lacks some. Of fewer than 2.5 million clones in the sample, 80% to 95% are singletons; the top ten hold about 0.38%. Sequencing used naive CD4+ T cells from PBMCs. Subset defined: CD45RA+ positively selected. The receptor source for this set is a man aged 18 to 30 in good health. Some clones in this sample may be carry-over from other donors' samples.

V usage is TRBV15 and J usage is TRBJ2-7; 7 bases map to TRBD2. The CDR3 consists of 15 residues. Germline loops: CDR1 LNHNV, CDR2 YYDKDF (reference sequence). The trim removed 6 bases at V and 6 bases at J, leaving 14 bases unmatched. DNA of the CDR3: TGTGCCACCAGACCCCTCGGACTAGGCGGGAGCGAGCAGTACTTC. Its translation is CATRPLGLGGSEQYF.

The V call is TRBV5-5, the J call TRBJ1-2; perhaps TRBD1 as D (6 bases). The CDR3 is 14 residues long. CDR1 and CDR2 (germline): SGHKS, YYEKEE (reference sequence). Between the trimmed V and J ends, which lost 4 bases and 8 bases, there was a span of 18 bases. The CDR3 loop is CASSHFQQGVGYTF. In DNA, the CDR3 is TGTGCCAGCAGCCACTTCCAACAGGGAGTGGGCTACACCTTC.

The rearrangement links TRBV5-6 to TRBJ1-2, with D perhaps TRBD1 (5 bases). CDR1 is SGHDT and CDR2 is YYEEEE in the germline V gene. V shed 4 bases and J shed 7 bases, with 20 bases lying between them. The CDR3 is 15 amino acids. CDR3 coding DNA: TGTGCCAGCAGCACCAGCCTGAAGGGGCCATCTGGCTACACCTTC. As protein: CASSTSLKGPSGYTF.

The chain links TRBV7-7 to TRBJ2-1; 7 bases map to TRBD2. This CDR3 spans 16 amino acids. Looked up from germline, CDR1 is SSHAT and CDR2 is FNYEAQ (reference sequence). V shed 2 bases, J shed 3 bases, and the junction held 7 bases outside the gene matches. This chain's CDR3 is CASSLNPGLNYNEQFF. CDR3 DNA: TGTGCCAGCAGCTTAAACCCGGGACTAAACTACAATGAGCAGTTCTTC.

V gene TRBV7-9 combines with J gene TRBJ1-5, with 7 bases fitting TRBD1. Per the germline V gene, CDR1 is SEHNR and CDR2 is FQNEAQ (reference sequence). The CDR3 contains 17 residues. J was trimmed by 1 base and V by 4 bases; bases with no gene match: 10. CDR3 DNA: TGTGCCAGCAGCTCCCCAGGGGGGGCAGGGAGCAATCAGCCCCAGCATTTT. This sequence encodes CASSSPGGAGSNQPQHF. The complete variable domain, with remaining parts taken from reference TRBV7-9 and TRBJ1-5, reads DTGVSQNPRHKITKRGQNVTFRCDPISEHNRLYWYRQTLGQGPEFLTYFQNEAQLEKSRLLSDRFSAERPKGSFSTLEIQRTEQGDSAMYLCASSSPGGAGSNQPQHFGDGTRLSIL.

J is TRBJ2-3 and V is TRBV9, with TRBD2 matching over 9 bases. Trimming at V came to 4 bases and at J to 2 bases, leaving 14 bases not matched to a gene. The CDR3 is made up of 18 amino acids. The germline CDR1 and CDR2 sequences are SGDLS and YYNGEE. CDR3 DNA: TGTGCCAGCAGCCCCTCCTCCTTCGGACTAGCGTACACAGATACGCAGTATTTT. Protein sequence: CASSPSSFGLAYTDTQYF.

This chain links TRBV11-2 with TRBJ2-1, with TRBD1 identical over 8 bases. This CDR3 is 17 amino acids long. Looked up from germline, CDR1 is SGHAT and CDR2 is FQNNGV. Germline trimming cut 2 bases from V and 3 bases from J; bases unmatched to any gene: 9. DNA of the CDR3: TGTGCCAGCAGCTTAAGAGGGGGGACAGGATTCTACAATGAGCAGTTCTTC. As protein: CASSLRGGTGFYNEQFF. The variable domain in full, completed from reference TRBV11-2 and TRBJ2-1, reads EAGVAQSPRYKIIEKRQSVAFWCNPISGHATLYWYQQILGQGPKLLIQFQNNGVVDDSQLPKDRFSAERLKGVDSTLKIQPAKLEDSAVYLCASSLRGGTGFYNEQFFGPGTRLTVL.

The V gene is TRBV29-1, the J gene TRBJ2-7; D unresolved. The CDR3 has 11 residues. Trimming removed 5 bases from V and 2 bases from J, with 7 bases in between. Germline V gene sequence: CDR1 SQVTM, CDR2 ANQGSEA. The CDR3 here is CSVTSTYEQYF. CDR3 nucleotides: TGCAGCGTTACTTCCACCTACGAGCAGTACTTC.

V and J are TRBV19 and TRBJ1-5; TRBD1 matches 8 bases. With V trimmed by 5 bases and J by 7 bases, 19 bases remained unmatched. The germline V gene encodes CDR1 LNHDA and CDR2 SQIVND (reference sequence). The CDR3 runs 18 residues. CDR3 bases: TGTGCCAGTAGTTCCAAGGGCCCGGACAGGGTGAGTGGACAGCCCCAGCATTTT. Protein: CASSSKGPDRVSGQPQHF.

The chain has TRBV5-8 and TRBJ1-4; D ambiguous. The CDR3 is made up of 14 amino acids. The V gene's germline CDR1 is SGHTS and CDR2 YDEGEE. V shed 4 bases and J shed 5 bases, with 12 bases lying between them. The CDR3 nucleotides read TGTGCCAGCAGCAACTTGAGCCCGAATGAAAAACTGTTTTTT. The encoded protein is CASSNLSPNEKLFF.

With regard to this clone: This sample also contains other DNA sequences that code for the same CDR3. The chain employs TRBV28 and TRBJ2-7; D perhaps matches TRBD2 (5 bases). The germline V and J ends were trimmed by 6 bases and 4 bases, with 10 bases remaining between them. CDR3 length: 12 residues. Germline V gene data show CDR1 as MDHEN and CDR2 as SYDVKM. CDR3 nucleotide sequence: TGTGCCAGCAGGACTGGCGGGTACGAGCAGTACTTC. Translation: CASRTGGYEQYF.

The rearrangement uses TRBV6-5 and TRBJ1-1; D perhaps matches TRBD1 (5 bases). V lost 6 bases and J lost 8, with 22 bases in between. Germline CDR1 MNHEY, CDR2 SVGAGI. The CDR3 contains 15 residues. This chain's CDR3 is CASREWGTPRTEAFF. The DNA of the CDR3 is TGTGCCAGCAGGGAGTGGGGGACCCCCAGGACCGAAGCTTTCTTT.

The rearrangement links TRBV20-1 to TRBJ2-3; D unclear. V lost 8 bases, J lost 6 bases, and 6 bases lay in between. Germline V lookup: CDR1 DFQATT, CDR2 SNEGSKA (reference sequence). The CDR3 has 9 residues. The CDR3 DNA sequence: TGCAGTTCCAGCGATACGCAGTATTTT. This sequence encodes CSSSDTQYF.

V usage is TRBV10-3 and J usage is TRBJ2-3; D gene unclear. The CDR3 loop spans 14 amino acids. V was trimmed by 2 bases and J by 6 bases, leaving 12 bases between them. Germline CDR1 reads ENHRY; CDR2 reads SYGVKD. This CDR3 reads CAISEPQVWDTQYF. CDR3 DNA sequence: TGTGCCATCAGTGAGCCCCAAGTTTGGGATACGCAGTATTTT.

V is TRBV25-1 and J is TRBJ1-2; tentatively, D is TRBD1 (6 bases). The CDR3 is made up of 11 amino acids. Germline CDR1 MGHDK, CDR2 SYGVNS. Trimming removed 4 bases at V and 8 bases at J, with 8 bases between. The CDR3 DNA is TGTGCCAGCAGTGGAGGGACAGGCTACACCTTC. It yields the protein CASSGGTGYTF.

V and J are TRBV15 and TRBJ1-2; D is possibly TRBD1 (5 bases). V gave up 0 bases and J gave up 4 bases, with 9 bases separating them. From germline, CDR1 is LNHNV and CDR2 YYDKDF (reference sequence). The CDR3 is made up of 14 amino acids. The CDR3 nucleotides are TGTGCCACCAGCAGAGAGACGGGGGGCTATGGCTACACCTTC. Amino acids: CATSRETGGYGYTF.

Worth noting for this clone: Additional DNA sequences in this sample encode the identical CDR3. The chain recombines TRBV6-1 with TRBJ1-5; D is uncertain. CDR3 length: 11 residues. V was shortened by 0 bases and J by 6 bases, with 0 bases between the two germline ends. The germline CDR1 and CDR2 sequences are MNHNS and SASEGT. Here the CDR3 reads CASSEAQPQHF. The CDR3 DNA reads TGTGCCAGCAGTGAAGCTCAGCCCCAGCATTTT.

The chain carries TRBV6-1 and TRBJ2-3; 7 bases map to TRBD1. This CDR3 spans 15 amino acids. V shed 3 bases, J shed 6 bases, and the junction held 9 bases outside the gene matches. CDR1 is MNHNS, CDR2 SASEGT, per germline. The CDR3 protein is CASSDQTGISDTQYF. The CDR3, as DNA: TGTGCCAGCAGTGACCAGACAGGGATTTCGGATACGCAGTATTTT.

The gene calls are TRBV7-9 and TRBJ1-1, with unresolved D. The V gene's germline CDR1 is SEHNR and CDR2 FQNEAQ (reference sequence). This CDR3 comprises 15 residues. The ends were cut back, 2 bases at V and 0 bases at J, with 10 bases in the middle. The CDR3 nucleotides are TGTGCCAGCAGCTTACTCCGGCCGATGAACACTGAAGCTTTCTTT. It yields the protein CASSLLRPMNTEAFF.

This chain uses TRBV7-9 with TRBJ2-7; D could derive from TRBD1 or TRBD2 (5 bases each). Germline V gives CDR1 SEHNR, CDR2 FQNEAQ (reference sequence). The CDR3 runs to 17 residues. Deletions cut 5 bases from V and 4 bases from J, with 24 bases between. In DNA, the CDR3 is TGTGCCAGCAGCGCGGCCCGGGACCGCTTTAGCCAATACGAGCAGTACTTC. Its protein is CASSAARDRFSQYEQYF.

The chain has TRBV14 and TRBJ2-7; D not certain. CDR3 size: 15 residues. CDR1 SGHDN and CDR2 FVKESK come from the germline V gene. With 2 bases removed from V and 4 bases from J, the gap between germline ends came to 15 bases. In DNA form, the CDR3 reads TGTGCCAGCAGCCAACAATTACTGAAGGGATACGAGCAGTACTTC. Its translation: CASSQQLLKGYEQYF.

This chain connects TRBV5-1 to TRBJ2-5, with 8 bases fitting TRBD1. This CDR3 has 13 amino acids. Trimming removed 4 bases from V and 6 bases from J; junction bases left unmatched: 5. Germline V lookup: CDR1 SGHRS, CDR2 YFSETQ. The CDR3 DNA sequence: TGCGCCAGCAGCACAGGACAGGGACAGACCCAGTACTTC. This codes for CASSTGQGQTQYF.

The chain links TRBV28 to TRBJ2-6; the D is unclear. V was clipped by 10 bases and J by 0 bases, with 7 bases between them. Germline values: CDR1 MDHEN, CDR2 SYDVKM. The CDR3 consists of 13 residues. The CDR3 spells CATLLSGANVLTF. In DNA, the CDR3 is TGTGCCACCCTTCTCTCTGGGGCCAACGTCCTGACTTTC.

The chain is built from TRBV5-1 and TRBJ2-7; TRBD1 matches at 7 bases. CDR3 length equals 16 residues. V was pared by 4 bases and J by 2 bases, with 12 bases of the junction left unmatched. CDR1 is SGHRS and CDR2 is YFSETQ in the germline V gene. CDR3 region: CASSPYDRVTPYEQYF. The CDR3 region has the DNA TGCGCCAGCAGCCCCTATGACAGGGTAACCCCCTACGAGCAGTACTTC.

The CDR3 bases are TGTGCCAGCAGCTTCCGCGACAGGGTCATCAACGAGCAGTACTTC. Its translation: CASSFRDRVINEQYF. This rearrangement joins TRBV5-4 to TRBJ2-7; 7 positions agree with TRBD1. V lost 2 bases to trimming and J lost 5 bases; unmatched junction nucleotides: 10. The CDR3 sequence is 15 residues long. Germline V gives CDR1 SGHNT, CDR2 YYREEE (reference sequence).

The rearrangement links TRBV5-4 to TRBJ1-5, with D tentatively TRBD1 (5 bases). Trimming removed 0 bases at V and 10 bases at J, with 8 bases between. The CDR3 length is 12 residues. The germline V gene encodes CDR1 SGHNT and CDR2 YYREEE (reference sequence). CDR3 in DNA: TGTGCCAGCAGCTTGGTCGGGGGACCCCAGCATTTT. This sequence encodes CASSLVGGPQHF.

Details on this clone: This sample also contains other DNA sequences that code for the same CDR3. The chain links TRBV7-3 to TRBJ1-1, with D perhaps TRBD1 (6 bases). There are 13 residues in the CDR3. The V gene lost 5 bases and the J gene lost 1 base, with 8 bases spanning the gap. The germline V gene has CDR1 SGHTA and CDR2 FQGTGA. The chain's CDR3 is CASSRGQNTEAFF. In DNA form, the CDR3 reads TGTGCCAGCAGCAGGGGACAGAACACTGAAGCTTTCTTT. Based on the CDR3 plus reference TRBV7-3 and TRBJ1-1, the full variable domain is GAGVSQTPSNKVTEKGKYVELRCDPISGHTALYWYRQSLGQGPEFLIYFQGTGAADDSGLPNDRFFAVRPEGSVSTLKIQRTERGDSAVYLCASSRGQNTEAFFGQGTRLTVV.

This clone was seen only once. The CDR3 coding sequence is TGCGCCAGCAGCCAAGTGGTCGGCGCTTACGAGCAGTACTTC. This translates into CASSQVVGAYEQYF. This chain links TRBV4-3 with TRBJ2-7; D remains ambiguous. Germline V gene lookup returns CDR1 LGHNA and CDR2 YSLEER. Trimming cost V 1 base and J 4 bases, with 11 bases left between them. This CDR3 region has 14 residues.

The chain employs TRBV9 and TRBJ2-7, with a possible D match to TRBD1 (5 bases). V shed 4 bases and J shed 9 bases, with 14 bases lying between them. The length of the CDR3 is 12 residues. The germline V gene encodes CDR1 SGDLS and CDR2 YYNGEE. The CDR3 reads CASSSHLGVQYF. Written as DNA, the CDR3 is TGTGCCAGCAGCTCTCATCTAGGGGTGCAGTACTTC.